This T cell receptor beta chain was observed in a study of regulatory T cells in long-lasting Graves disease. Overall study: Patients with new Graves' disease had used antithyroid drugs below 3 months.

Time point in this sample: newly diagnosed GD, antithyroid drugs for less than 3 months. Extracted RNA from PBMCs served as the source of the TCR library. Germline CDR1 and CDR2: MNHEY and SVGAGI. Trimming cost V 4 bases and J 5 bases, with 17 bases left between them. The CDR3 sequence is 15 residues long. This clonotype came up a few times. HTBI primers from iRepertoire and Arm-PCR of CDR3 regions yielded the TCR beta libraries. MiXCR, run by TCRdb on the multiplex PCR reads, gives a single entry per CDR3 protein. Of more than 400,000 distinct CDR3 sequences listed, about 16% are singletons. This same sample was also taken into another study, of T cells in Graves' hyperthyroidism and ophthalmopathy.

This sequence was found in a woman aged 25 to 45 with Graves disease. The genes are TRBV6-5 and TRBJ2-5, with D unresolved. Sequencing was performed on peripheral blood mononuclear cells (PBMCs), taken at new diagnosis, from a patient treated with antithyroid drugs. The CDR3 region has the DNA TGTGCCAGCAGTTTCTACCGCCGTGCGTCGGAGACCCAGTACTTC. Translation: CASSFYRRASETQYF.